The rows below give T cell receptor beta chains drawn from one sample of a study of OX40 agonist ivuxolimab in advanced cancers. Sequencing used immunoSEQ multiplex PCR; TCRdb keeps in-frame clones, though not all of them. The sample lists roughly 35,000 clones, around 80% seen once, with 22% in the top ten. The source was CD4+ or CD8+ T cells sorted from blood, collected in a trial of the OX40 agonist ivuxolimab. These receptors came from an adult with an advanced solid tumor such as melanoma, head and neck, liver or kidney cancer. CDR3s include the opening cysteine and the closing phenylalanine or tryptophan. The D gene is left open where the match is weak. Only some rows state a clone size, as once, few, many or a class for expanded clones.

D	V	J	size	DNA	CDR3
NA	TRBV23-1	TRBJ1-1	NA	TGCGCCAGCAGCCTAACATACACCTCGGTTCGGGGGAAGAACACTGAAGCTTTCTTT	CASSLTYTSVRGKNTEAFF
NA	TRBV5-1	TRBJ2-3	NA	TGCGCCAGCAGCCCGGTAGTAGGGGGGACAGATACGCAGTATTTT	CASSPVVGGTDTQYF
TRBD2	TRBV7-8	TRBJ2-7	NA	TGTGCCAGCAGCTTAACCCGCGGGGGGCAGGTCAACGAGCAGTACTTC	CASSLTRGGQVNEQYF
NA	TRBV2	TRBJ2-3	NA	TGTGCCAGCAGTACCACGGGGCGGTGGGATACGCAGTATTTT	CASSTTGRWDTQYF
NA	TRBV7-2	TRBJ2-1	NA	TGTGCCAGCAGCCCCCAACGGGCCGGTGAGCAGTTCTTC	CASSPQRAGEQFF
NA	TRBV28	TRBJ2-1	NA	TGTGCCAGCAGTTTATCAACTTCAGCCAGACGAACAAATGAGCAGTTCTTC	CASSLSTSARRTNEQFF
NA	TRBV6-5	TRBJ1-1	NA	TGTGCCAGCAGCCGACAGGAGTACACTGAAGCTTTCTTT	CASSRQEYTEAFF
TRBD2	TRBV5-1	TRBJ2-5	NA	TGCGCCGGCTGGGCGGGAGGTAACCAAGAGACCCAGTACTTC	CAGWAGGNQETQYF
NA	TRBV9	TRBJ2-5	NA	TGTGCCAGCAGCGTCGTCGGGGGAGGTCGGGAGACCCAGTACTTC	CASSVVGGGRETQYF
NA	TRBV4-1	TRBJ2-3	NA	TGCGCCAGCAGCCACCCCGGGACCCAGGGGCTCACAGATACGCAGTATTTT	CASSHPGTQGLTDTQYF
NA	TRBV5-5	TRBJ2-1	NA	TGTGCCAGCAGCTTCTCCCCAAATGAGCAGTTCTTC	CASSFSPNEQFF
NA	TRBV10-3	TRBJ1-1	NA	TGTGCCATCGCCAGGGACGGTCGGAACACTGAAGCTTTCTTT	CAIARDGRNTEAFF
NA	TRBV30	TRBJ2-2	NA	TGTGCCTGGAGTTTCTACACAGACACCGGGGAGCTGTTTTTT	CAWSFYTDTGELFF
NA	TRBV5-5	TRBJ1-1	NA	TGTGCCAGCAGCGTAAAACAGGGATACACTGAAGCTTTCTTT	CASSVKQGYTEAFF
NA	TRBV6-1	TRBJ2-3	NA	TGTGCCTCACGCAGAGGGGCCGGCATGACAGATACGCAGTATTTT	CASRRGAGMTDTQYF
TRBD2	TRBV5-5	TRBJ2-3	few	TGTGCCAGCACCCTTGGACTAGCGGCCCAAACCACGCAGTATTTT	CASTLGLAAQTTQYF
TRBD2	TRBV6-5	TRBJ2-7	NA	TGTGCCAGCAGGGTAGCGGGGGTCTACGAGCAGTACTTC	CASRVAGVYEQYF
NA	TRBV11-2	TRBJ2-1	NA	TGTGCCAGCAGCTTAGATAGGGCGGGGCGTCCCTACAATGAGCAGTTCTTC	CASSLDRAGRPYNEQFF
NA	TRBV10-3	TRBJ1-6	NA	TGTGCCATCAGTGAAGTTGCTAATTCACCCCTCCACTTT	CAISEVANSPLHF
TRBD2	TRBV19	TRBJ2-5	once	TGTGCCAGTAGGGAAGCGGGGGTGGAGACCCAGTACTTC	CASREAGVETQYF
TRBD2	TRBV28	TRBJ2-7	NA	TGTGCCAGCAGTTTATCCGCGGGAGGGAGCGAGCAGTACTTC	CASSLSAGGSEQYF
TRBD2	TRBV19	TRBJ2-5	once	TGTGCCAGTAGTATGGGACTAGGGGCAGGGACCCAGTACTTC	CASSMGLGAGTQYF
NA	TRBV6-1	TRBJ2-6	few	TGTGCCAGCAGTGAAGGGGCCCTCGGAGGGGCCAACGTCCTGACTTTC	CASSEGALGGANVLTF
NA	TRBV27	TRBJ1-1	NA	TGTGCCAGCAGTTTAGGGACTCCCGGGGGGAGAGCTTTCTTT	CASSLGTPGGRAFF
NA	TRBV27	TRBJ2-5	NA	TGTGCCAGCAGCGGGTCGGGGACCTTCGGAGAGACCCAGTACTTC	CASSGSGTFGETQYF
TRBD1	TRBV25-1	TRBJ1-6	once	TGTGCCAGCAGCATCGGGACAGGGGGGAATTCACCCCTCCACTTT	CASSIGTGGNSPLHF
NA	TRBV6-4	TRBJ1-2	once	TGTGCCAGCAGTGCCCCGGGCTATGGCTACACCTTC	CASSAPGYGYTF
TRBD1	TRBV9	TRBJ2-7	NA	TGTGCCAGCAGCGTAGAACCCGGGACAGGGGGCAACGAGCAGTACTTC	CASSVEPGTGGNEQYF
NA	TRBV7-8	TRBJ1-1	NA	TGTGCCAGCAGCTTAGCGGCTGAAGCTTTCTTT	CASSLAAEAFF
NA	TRBV18	TRBJ2-2	NA	TGTGCCAGCTCCCGTTCAGCCCAGACTATCACCGGGGAGCTGTTTTTT	CASSRSAQTITGELFF
TRBD1	TRBV7-9	TRBJ1-6	few	TGTGCCAGCAGCATCGCCGGGACAGGGCTGACACCCCTCCACTTT	CASSIAGTGLTPLHF
TRBD1	TRBV11-2	TRBJ2-7	NA	TGTGCCAGCAGCTTAGAACAGGGGAGCGTCGAGCAGTACTTC	CASSLEQGSVEQYF
NA	TRBV7-2	TRBJ1-2	NA	TGTGCCAGCAGCTTATTTGTTAGACATAAAAGGGCAGCTAACTATGGCTACACCTTC	CASSLFVRHKRAANYGYTF
TRBD1	TRBV5-6	TRBJ1-2	few	TGTGCCAGCAGCCCCGGGACAGCTAACTATGGCTACACCTTC	CASSPGTANYGYTF
TRBD2	TRBV4-1	TRBJ2-2	NA	TGCGCCAGCAGCGCCTTTACTAGCGGGAGGTTAACCGGGGAGCTGTTTTTT	CASSAFTSGRLTGELFF
NA	TRBV29-1	TRBJ2-4	NA	TGCAGCGTGGGCTGGCGTAACATTCAGTACTTC	CSVGWRNIQYF
NA	TRBV5-1	TRBJ2-3	NA	TGCGCCAGCAGCTTGGCCCCGGGGGTTAGCACAGATACGCAGTATTTT	CASSLAPGVSTDTQYF
NA	TRBV18	TRBJ2-1	NA	TGTGCCAGCTCACCTATCAGCGATGAGCAGTTCTTC	CASSPISDEQFF
TRBD1	TRBV19	TRBJ1-4	NA	TGTGCCAGCACCTTAAAGGGGGCTTGGACTAATGAAAAACTGTTTTTT	CASTLKGAWTNEKLFF
NA	TRBV15	TRBJ2-7	NA	TGTGCCACCAGCAGATCTCGGGACCCCTCCTACGAGCAGTACTTC	CATSRSRDPSYEQYF
NA	TRBV27	TRBJ1-6	NA	TGTGCCAGCAGTTTCCCTGCTTCACCCCTCCACTTT	CASSFPASPLHF
NA	TRBV30	TRBJ1-2	few	TGTGCCTGGAGTAAGGGGACTCTGAGTGGCTACACCTTC	CAWSKGTLSGYTF
TRBD1	TRBV9	TRBJ2-3	NA	TGTGCCAGCAGCGTCGGGACAGGGGGTACCGCAGATACGCAGTATTTT	CASSVGTGGTADTQYF
NA	TRBV18	TRBJ2-2	NA	TGTGCCAGCTCACCAAAGGTGTACGGGGAGCTGTTTTTT	CASSPKVYGELFF
NA	TRBV7-8	TRBJ1-5	once	TGTGCCAGCAGCCCCAGGACGGGAAAATATAGCAATCAGCCCCAGCATTTT	CASSPRTGKYSNQPQHF
NA	TRBV5-1	TRBJ1-2	few	TGCGCCAGCAGCTTGGACAGGGACGGCTACACCTTC	CASSLDRDGYTF
NA	TRBV7-2	TRBJ1-2	once	TGTGCCAGCAGCTTAGCTGTCGGGAATGGAGGTGGCTACACCTTC	CASSLAVGNGGGYTF
NA	TRBV14	TRBJ1-4	NA	TGTGCCAGCAGCGCCATGGTTTACGGGGAAAAACTGTTTTTT	CASSAMVYGEKLFF
NA	TRBV7-2	TRBJ1-2	NA	TGTGCCAGCACCCGAGGAGGGAACGGTGGCTATGGCTACACCTTC	CASTRGGNGGYGYTF
TRBD2	TRBV11-3	TRBJ2-1	NA	TGTGCCAGCAGCTTACAAGCGGGAGGGCCCAATGAGCAGTTCTTC	CASSLQAGGPNEQFF
TRBD1	TRBV27	TRBJ2-1	medium-sized	TGTGCCAGCAGTATCAACAGGGGGCTAGGAGGAAATGAGCAGTTCTTC	CASSINRGLGGNEQFF
TRBD1	TRBV9	TRBJ1-6	NA	TGTGCCAGCAGCCCTGGACAGGGGAAAGATTCACCCCTCCACTTT	CASSPGQGKDSPLHF
TRBD1	TRBV6-1	TRBJ2-7	NA	TGTGCCAGCAGTAGAACCGGGACAGGGCTCGAGCAGTACTTC	CASSRTGTGLEQYF
NA	TRBV2	TRBJ1-1	few	TGTGCCAGCAGCTCGCGACAGGTTGAAGCTTTCTTT	CASSSRQVEAFF